The clone carrying this T cell receptor beta chain was counted only a few times. CDR3 and TCR beta VDJ profiling relied on genomic DNA as the template. TCRdb used MiXCR to reprocess the reads, holding one entry per CDR3 protein. The table has more than 150,000 distinct CDR3 sequences, around 43% seen once; the top ten hold 3.2%. CDR3 length: 20 amino acids. V was trimmed by 6 bases and J by 5 bases, leaving 32 bases between them. Germline V gene sequence: CDR1 LNHDA, CDR2 SQIVND (reference sequence). This entry belongs to a study of CD8+CD57+ T cells in acquired aplastic anemia. Before being chosen for sequencing, patients had shown CD8+CD57+ cell expansion by flow cytometry. Each patient carried a diagnosis of severe acquired aplastic anemia.

The sequenced sample consisted of sorted CD4+, CD8+, or CD8+CD57+ T cells (not recorded which) from PBMCs. J is TRBJ1-5 and V is TRBV19; a possible D gene is TRBD1 (6 bases). The origin of this receptor is a human donor with aplastic anemia. This chain's CDR3 is CASSAASKWTVFNSDQPQHF. The CDR3 region has the DNA TGTGCCAGTAGCGCAGCATCAAAATGGACAGTTTTTAATTCTGATCAGCCCCAGCATTTT.